This TCR beta chain is drawn from a study of spatial heterogeneity in lung cancer. The table lists this clonotype with many counts. Its antigen remains unidentified. Regarding time point: sample taken at primary tumor resection. Unsorted whole RNA of tumor, nontumor lung or frozen PBMC was sequenced. Untreated early-stage non-small cell lung cancer patients, 70 to 85 in total, were the donors. Individually, TCR cDNA molecules were each labelled with a unique molecular identifier. MiXCR, applied by TCRdb to the 5' RACE reads, yields one record per CDR3 protein. This sample has tens of thousands of distinct CDR3 sequences, with about a fifth found just once. The study's findings and limits: Among blood samples, ubiquitous expanded tumor TCRs appeared more at resection than at follow-up.

This sequence originates from a male donor with early-stage non-small cell lung cancer. This material consisted of PBMCs, taken at surgery.

CDR3 in DNA: TGCAGTGCCCGATTAGGGGTCGGGGAAAAACTGTTTTTT. Translating gives CSARLGVGEKLFF. The chain recombines TRBV20-1 with TRBJ1-4, with D perhaps matching TRBD1 (5 bases). The CDR3 runs to 13 residues. From germline, CDR1 is DFQATT and CDR2 SNEGSKA (reference sequence). Trimming took 6 bases from V and 8 from J, leaving 16 bases between them.